This passage covers 10 T cell receptor beta chains from one sample sequenced in a study of T-cell memory formation after mild COVID-19. TCRdb ran MiXCR on the 5' RACE reads and lists one entry per CDR3 protein. The sample includes 130,000 to 150,000 distinct CDR3 sequences, roughly 21% of them seen just once. The sequenced sample was PBMCs or a T cell subset sorted from them (not recorded which). The source is an adult woman who had mild COVID-19 (a few samples of this study predate the infection). Cell type and time point are not known.

The chain combines TRBV5-1 with TRBJ2-5; TRBD2 matches at 15 bases. Germline values: CDR1 SGHRS, CDR2 YFSETQ. V lost 4 bases, J lost 4 bases, and 8 bases stayed unmatched. The CDR3 extends over 17 amino acids. The CDR3, as DNA: TGCGCCAGCAGCCCGGGACTAGCGGGAGGTGTCGGAGAGACCCAGTACTTC. Translated, it gives CASSPGLAGGVGETQYF.

In its sample, this clonotype was seen many times. V and J are TRBV4-3 and TRBJ2-4; 10 bases align to TRBD2. Trimming removed 0 bases from V and 0 bases from J; junction bases left unmatched: 5. Germline lookup yields CDR1 LGHNA and CDR2 YSLEER. The CDR3 sequence is 18 residues long. Written as DNA, the CDR3 is TGCGCCAGCAGCCAAGATTACCTAGCGGGGGCAGCCAAAAACATTCAGTACTTC. Protein product: CASSQDYLAGAAKNIQYF.

This rearrangement joins TRBV12-3 or TRBV12-4 to TRBJ1-1; the D is unclear. This CDR3 contains 13 residues. The V and J ends lost 5 bases and 7 bases respectively, with 14 bases between them. CDR3 residues: CASSDTDGVEAFF. The CDR3 DNA follows: TGTGCCAGCAGTGACACCGATGGGGTTGAAGCTTTCTTT.

The J gene is TRBJ2-5, the V gene TRBV5-4; TRBD1 might be the D (6 bases). The germline gives CDR1 SGHNT, CDR2 YYREEE (reference sequence). V lost 4 bases, J lost 5 bases, and 15 bases lay in between. This CDR3 has 14 residues. The CDR3: CASSQQGPLETQYF. The CDR3, as DNA: TGTGCCAGCAGCCAACAGGGACCTTTGGAGACCCAGTACTTC. Drawing the rest from reference TRBV5-4 and TRBJ2-5, the complete variable domain is ETGVTQSPTHLIKTRGQQVTLRCSSQSGHNTVSWYQQALGQGPQFIFQYYREEENGRGNFPPRFSGLQFPNYSSELNVNALELDDSALYLCASSQQGPLETQYFGPGTRLLVL.

This clonotype was observed a single time. This chain links TRBV2 with TRBJ1-2; D remains unclear. Per the germline V gene, CDR1 is SNHLY and CDR2 is FYNNEI. The CDR3 totals 14 residues. V lost 1 base and J lost 2, with 8 bases in between. The CDR3 nucleotides read TGTGCCAGCAGTGAAGAGTTGGCGAACTATGGCTACACCTTC. The encoded protein is CASSEELANYGYTF.

V and J are TRBV12-3 or TRBV12-4 and TRBJ2-1, with 10 bases that match TRBD2. CDR3 length: 15 amino acids. Trimming took 3 bases from V and 3 from J; bases not matched to a gene: 2. CDR3 loop: CASSLGLASYNEQFF. The CDR3 DNA is TGTGCCAGCAGTTTGGGACTAGCGAGCTACAATGAGCAGTTCTTC.

CDR3 in DNA: TGCGCCAGCAGCTCGGGACATAACTCTGGAAACACCATATATTTT. Protein: CASSSGHNSGNTIYF. The V call is TRBV5-1, the J call TRBJ1-3; perhaps TRBD1 as D (6 bases). Trimming left V 3 bases short and J 0 bases short, with 10 bases between. The germline V gene encodes CDR1 SGHRS and CDR2 YFSETQ. CDR3 length equals 15 residues.

This clonotype showed up just a few times. The chain combines TRBV10-3 with TRBJ1-2; 9 bases line up with TRBD1. V dropped 6 bases and J dropped 2; count of bases not matched to a gene: 4. The CDR3 sequence is 14 residues long. The germline V gene encodes CDR1 ENHRY and CDR2 SYGVKD. The CDR3 sequence: CAISGTGRNYGYTF. The DNA for the CDR3 is TGTGCCATCAGCGGGACAGGGAGGAACTATGGCTACACCTTC.

The CDR3: CASSPGGFGRERNNEQFF. CDR3 sequence (DNA): TGTGCCAGCAGCCCAGGGGGATTTGGGCGGGAGAGAAACAATGAGCAGTTCTTC. The chain joins TRBV6-6 to TRBJ2-1; the D gene could be TRBD1 or TRBD2 (7 bases each). Germline-derived CDR1 and CDR2 are MNHNY and SVGAGI (reference sequence). V was pared by 6 bases and J by 5 bases, with 26 bases between. The CDR3 covers 18 residues.

This chain uses TRBV29-1 with TRBJ2-7; 7 nucleotides agree with TRBD2. After removal of 4 bases from V and 5 bases from J, the junction contained 5 bases not matched to a gene. Looked up from germline, CDR1 is SQVTM and CDR2 is ANQGSEA. The CDR3 sequence is 12 residues long. The CDR3 DNA reads TGCAGCGTTGCAGGAGGGAGGGACGAGCAGTACTTC. Its translation is CSVAGGRDEQYF.